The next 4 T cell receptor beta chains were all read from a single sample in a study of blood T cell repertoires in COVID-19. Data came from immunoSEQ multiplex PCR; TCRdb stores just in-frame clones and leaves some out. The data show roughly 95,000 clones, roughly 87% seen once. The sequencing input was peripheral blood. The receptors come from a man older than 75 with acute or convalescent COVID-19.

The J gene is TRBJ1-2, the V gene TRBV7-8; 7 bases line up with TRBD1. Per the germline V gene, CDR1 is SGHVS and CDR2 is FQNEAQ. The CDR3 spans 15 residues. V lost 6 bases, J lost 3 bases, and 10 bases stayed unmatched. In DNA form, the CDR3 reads TGTGCCAGCAGTGAAATTGACAGGGTCGACTATGGCTACACCTTC. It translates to CASSEIDRVDYGYTF.

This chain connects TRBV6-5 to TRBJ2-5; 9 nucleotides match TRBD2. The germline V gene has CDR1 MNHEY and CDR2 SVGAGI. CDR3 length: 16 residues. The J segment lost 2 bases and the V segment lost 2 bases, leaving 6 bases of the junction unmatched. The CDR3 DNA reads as TGTGCCAGCAGTTACGGGCTAGCGGGGATACAAGAGACCCAGTACTTC. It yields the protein CASSYGLAGIQETQYF.

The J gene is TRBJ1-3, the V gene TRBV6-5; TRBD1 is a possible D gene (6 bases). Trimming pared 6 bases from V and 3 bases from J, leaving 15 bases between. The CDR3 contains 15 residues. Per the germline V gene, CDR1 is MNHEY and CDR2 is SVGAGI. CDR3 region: CASSSGGADGNTIYF. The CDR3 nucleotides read TGTGCCAGCAGCTCGGGGGGCGCCGATGGAAACACCATATATTTT.

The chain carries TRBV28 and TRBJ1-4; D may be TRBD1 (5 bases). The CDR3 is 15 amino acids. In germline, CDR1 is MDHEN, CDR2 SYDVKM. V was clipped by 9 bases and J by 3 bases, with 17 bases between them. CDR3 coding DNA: TGTGCCAGTAGTCCTGGGGGGGAAGCTAATGAAAAACTGTTTTTT. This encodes CASSPGGEANEKLFF.